The clone carrying this T cell receptor (beta chain) has just a few counts. Its antigen is as yet unknown. Total RNA extraction was carried out from unfractionated whole blood. Each cDNA molecule in the library carried unique molecular identifiers. Source study methods: TCRs per sample had a median of about 100,000 and ranged from about 23,224 to 750,000. A single record per CDR3 protein comes from TCRdb applying MiXCR to the reads. The V and J calls shown here were made by TCRdb, not taken from the authors' results. The sample lists about 120,000 distinct CDR3 sequences, approximately 9% occurring once. V lost 2 bases and J 2 bases, leaving 9 bases between the germline ends. This CDR3 contains 14 residues. Looked up from germline, CDR1 is MGHDK and CDR2 is SYGVNS. The data are from a study of human T cells and chemical hapten exposure. Overall study context: Per-sample TCR yields varied mainly from small pooled library volume differences.

Study outcomes and limitations: Sensitizing with DPC caused no change in TCRs above 1 in 1000 frequency.

This TCR was sampled from a human donor in good health. Some clones in this sample may be carry-over from other donors' samples. V usage is TRBV25-1 and J usage is TRBJ2-5, with D tentatively TRBD1 or TRBD2 (6 bases each). Sequencing was done on a sample of whole blood. CDR3 sequence: CASSERRGQETQYF. CDR3 coding DNA: TGTGCCAGCAGTGAAAGGAGGGGGCAAGAGACCCAGTACTTC.